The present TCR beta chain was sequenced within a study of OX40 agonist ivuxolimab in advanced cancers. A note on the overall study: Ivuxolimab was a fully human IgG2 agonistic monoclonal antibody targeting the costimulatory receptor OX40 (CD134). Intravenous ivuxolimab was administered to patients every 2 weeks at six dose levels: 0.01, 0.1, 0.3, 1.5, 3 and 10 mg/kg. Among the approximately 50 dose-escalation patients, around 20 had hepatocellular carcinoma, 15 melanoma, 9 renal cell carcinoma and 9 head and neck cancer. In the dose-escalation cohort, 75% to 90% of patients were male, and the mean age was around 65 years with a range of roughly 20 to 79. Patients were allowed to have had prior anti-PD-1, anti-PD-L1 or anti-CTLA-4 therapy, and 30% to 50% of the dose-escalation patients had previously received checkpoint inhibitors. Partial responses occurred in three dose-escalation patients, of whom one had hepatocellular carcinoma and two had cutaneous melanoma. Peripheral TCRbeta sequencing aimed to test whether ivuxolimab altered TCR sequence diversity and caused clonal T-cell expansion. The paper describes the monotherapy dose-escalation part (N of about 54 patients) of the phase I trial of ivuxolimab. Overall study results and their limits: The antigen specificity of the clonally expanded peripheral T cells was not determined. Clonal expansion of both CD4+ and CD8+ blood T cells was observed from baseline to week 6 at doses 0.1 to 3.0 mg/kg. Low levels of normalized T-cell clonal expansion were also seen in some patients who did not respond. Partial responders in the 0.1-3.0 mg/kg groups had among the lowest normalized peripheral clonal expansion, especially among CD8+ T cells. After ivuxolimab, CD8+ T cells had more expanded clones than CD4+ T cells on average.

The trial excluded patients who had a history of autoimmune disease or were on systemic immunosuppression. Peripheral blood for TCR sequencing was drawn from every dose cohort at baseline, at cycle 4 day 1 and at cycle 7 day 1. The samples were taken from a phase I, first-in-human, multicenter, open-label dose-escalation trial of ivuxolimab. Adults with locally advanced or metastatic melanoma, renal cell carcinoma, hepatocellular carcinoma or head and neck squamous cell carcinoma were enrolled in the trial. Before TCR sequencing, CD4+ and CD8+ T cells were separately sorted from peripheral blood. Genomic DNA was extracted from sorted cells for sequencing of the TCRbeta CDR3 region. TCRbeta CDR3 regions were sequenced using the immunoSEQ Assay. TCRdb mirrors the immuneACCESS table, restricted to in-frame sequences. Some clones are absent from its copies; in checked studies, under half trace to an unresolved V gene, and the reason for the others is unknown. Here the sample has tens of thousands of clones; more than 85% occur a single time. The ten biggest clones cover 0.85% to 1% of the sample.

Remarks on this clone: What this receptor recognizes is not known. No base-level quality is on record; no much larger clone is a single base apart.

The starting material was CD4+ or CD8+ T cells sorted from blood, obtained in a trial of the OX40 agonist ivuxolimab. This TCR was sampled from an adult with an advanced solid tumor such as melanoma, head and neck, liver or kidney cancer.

This receptor carries the CDR3 CASSELLEWETQYF. DNA sequence: TGTGCCAGCAGTGAATTACTAGAGTGGGAGACCCAGTACTTC. The rearranged segments are TRBV2 and TRBJ2-5; the D segment could be TRBD2, given 5 matching bases. Reading the germline V gene gives CDR1 SNHLY and CDR2 FYNNEI. Trimming removed 2 bases from V and 5 bases from J, leaving 12 bases between the germline ends. The CDR3 goes from the cysteine to the phenylalanine over 14 residues. The DNA shown is the 42-base CDR3, in frame from base 1.